This T cell receptor (beta chain) came from a study of cytomegalovirus exposure and HLA in healthy donors. The PCR ran on 60 Vbeta and 13 Jbeta primers. Method: immunoSEQ multiplex PCR; TCRdb's copy keeps in-frame clones and lacks some. The sample includes 58,000 or so clones, roughly 77% of them seen just once. Study results and limitations: Most TCR sequences proved rare, with some public TCRs found in many donors.

In the case of this clone: Its antigen is as yet unknown.

The germline gives CDR1 MNHEY, CDR2 SVGAGI. The CDR3 is made up of 14 amino acids. V shed 5 bases and J 8 bases; nucleotides not matched to a gene: 5. The rearrangement uses TRBV6-5 and TRBJ1-4; 10 bases match TRBD1. What was sequenced was PBMCs. The receptor comes from a woman aged 40 to 50 in good health and CMV-seropositive. CDR3 coding DNA: TGTGCCAGCAGTACGGGACAGGGGTGGGAAAAACTGTTTTTT. Residues: CASSTGQGWEKLFF.